This TCR beta chain came from a study of cytomegalovirus exposure and HLA in healthy donors. Notes on the study in general: In a later analysis, TCR beta V- and J-gene trimming showed a link to a missense DCLRE1C variant. An analysis was carried out at a later point. It showed that HLA-associated TCR beta chains were more clonally expanded than equally common non-associated chains.

Worth noting for this clone: The target antigen is unknown.

Each donor was healthy, and each was a bone marrow donor. Likely unrecorded immune exposures existed in these nominally healthy donors. CDR3 length: 16 amino acids. Per the germline V gene, CDR1 is MGHDK and CDR2 is SYGVNS. With 1 base removed from V and 5 bases from J, the gap between germline ends came to 17 bases. The study ran its PCR with 60 Vbeta and 13 Jbeta primers. The data were produced by immunoSEQ multiplex PCR, yet TCRdb's version contains in-frame clones alone and is incomplete. The data hold around 150,000 clones, with about 82% observed a single time. The sequence came from a female donor in good health and CMV-seropositive. The chain recombines TRBV25-1 with TRBJ2-5; tentatively, D is TRBD1 (6 bases). Material for sequencing was PBMCs. CDR3 nucleotides: TGTGCCAGCAGTGAATTGGGGGCCCGGGGTCACGAGACCCAGTACTTC. Protein product: CASSELGARGHETQYF.